This T cell receptor (beta chain) emerged from a study of CD4 and CD8 cells across lung adenocarcinoma regions. Germline loops: CDR1 SGHTA, CDR2 FQGNSA. This CDR3 spans 15 amino acids. V gave up 5 bases and J gave up 2 bases, with 15 bases separating them. The patients had localized lung adenocarcinoma, a non-small cell subtype. TCRdb processed the PCR reads anew with MiXCR; each CDR3 protein has one entry. The table records more than 11,000 distinct CDR3 sequences, around 45% of them present only once. The source of this sequence is a male donor with lung adenocarcinoma. The CD4 and CD8 labels of this study may be unreliable. The gene calls are TRBV7-2 and TRBJ2-5; D not resolved. The sequenced sample was CD4+ T cells from the center of a lung tumor. CDR3 protein: CASSVDGRAQETQYF. CDR3 nucleotides: TGTGCCAGCAGCGTCGATGGGCGCGCACAAGAGACCCAGTACTTC.